This TCR beta chain was documented in a study of blood T cell repertoires in COVID-19. Across the whole study: The cDNA or gDNA used as material had been derived from T cells, B-cell-depleted T cells, or PBMCs.

Germline assignment: CDR1 SGHDT and CDR2 YYEEEE. V was shortened by 0 bases and J by 3 bases, with 10 bases between the two germline ends. CDR3 length: 14 residues. Original processing notes: Estimation of nucleated cell counts relied on the amplification of reference gene primers. Data came from immunoSEQ multiplex PCR; TCRdb stores just in-frame clones and leaves some out. V and J calls and clone size are those listed in that table; D and trimming were worked out from the DNA. This sample has fewer than 150,000 clones; less than 85% occur once, and the top ten carry 13%. This clonotype originated in a human donor in a cohort sampled during active COVID-19. The chain carries TRBV5-6 and TRBJ2-7; a possible D gene is TRBD2 (6 bases). The sequenced sample consisted of peripheral blood. The CDR3 region is CASSLGWGDYEQYF. The CDR3 nucleotides are TGTGCCAGCAGCTTGGGATGGGGGGACTACGAGCAGTACTTC.